This TCR beta chain originates from a study of identical twins. As for this clonotype: The antigen remains unidentified.

The authors used template switching to add a universal primer site and gave cDNA unique molecular identifiers. TCRdb passed the 5' RACE reads through MiXCR, listing each CDR3 protein once. The table has around 250,000 distinct CDR3 sequences, over 9.5% seen once. Regarding the study as a whole: Partly confounded zero-insertion analyses could result from invariant MAIT and iNKT cells. Models, which agreed with sharing between unrelated individuals, nonetheless underestimated the out-of-frame TCR alpha sharing seen in monozygotic twins.

This CDR3 has 14 residues. V lost 3 bases to trimming and J lost 4 bases; unmatched junction nucleotides: 4. Germline CDR1 and CDR2: KGHSH and LQKENI. These data are also associated with another study on yellow fever vaccine responses in identical twins.

This chain connects TRBV18 to TRBJ1-1, with 8 bases fitting TRBD1. The sequence came from a woman aged 18-29 years in good health. The material sequenced was memory (CD45RO+) T cells sorted from blood. Here the CDR3 DNA reads TGTGCCAGCTCACCGCAGGGGGCAGTCACTGAAGCTTTCTTT. It translates to CASSPQGAVTEAFF.